Presented here are 25 T cell receptor beta chains from one specimen sequenced in a study of neurological immune-mediated disorders. Sample time point: longitudinal time-point 1 (baseline). Each CDR3 protein gets one entry after TCRdb re-called the 5' RACE reads with MiXCR. The table has some 54,000 distinct CDR3 sequences, about 10% seen once. Sequenced input: PBMCs. The receptors shown here come from a male donor with HTLV-1-associated myelopathy (HAM/TSP).

There are many counts of this clonotype. The chain combines TRBV5-1 with TRBJ1-3; tentative D call: TRBD1 (5 bases). Germline values: CDR1 SGHRS, CDR2 YFSETQ. CDR3 length equals 16 residues. Trimming pared 3 bases from V and 0 bases from J, leaving 13 bases between. CDR3 DNA: TGCGCCAGCAGCTCTTCCGGGACGCTCTCTGGAAACACCATATATTTT. Translating it yields CASSSSGTLSGNTIYF.

This clonotype was counted ten times or more. J is TRBJ2-3 and V is TRBV11-2; 8 bases match TRBD2. Germline V gene data show CDR1 as SGHAT and CDR2 as FQNNGV. The CDR3 consists of 14 residues. The V and J ends lost 3 bases and 7 bases, in that order; junction bases with no gene match: 6. The DNA for the CDR3 is TGTGCCAGCAGCTTTTATACGGGGGGGAATACGCAGTATTTT. Translated, it gives CASSFYTGGNTQYF.

This clonotype was detected a few times. With a much larger clone just one base away, this may be a read error. CDR3 residues: CASSVTDTQYF. CDR3 DNA sequence: TGTGCCAGCAGTGTCACAGATACGCAGTATTTT. This chain links TRBV28 with TRBJ2-3; no definite D call. Germline V lookup: CDR1 MDHEN, CDR2 SYDVKM. With 5 bases removed from V and 2 bases from J, the gap between germline ends came to 2 bases. The CDR3 consists of 11 residues.

This clonotype appeared many times. J is TRBJ1-1 and V is TRBV20-1; TRBD1 might be the D (6 bases). CDR3 length equals 15 residues. Germline assignment: CDR1 DFQATT and CDR2 SNEGSKA (reference sequence). V was cut by 0 bases and J by 1 base, with 12 bases left in between. Here the CDR3 reads CSARETGTGNTEAFF. The CDR3 coding sequence is TGCAGTGCTAGAGAAACAGGGACCGGGAACACTGAAGCTTTCTTT.

In its sample, this clonotype was seen many times. V gene TRBV3-1 combines with J gene TRBJ2-2; the match to TRBD1 covers 8 bases. J gave up 6 bases and V 6 bases, and 12 bases lay outside the gene matches. CDR1 is LGHDT and CDR2 is YNNKEL in the germline V gene (reference sequence). The CDR3 length is 16 residues. CDR3 coding DNA: TGTGCCAGCAGTCTGAGGACAGGGATGAGATCCGGGGAGCTGTTTTTT. Translating it yields CASSLRTGMRSGELFF.

The V and J genes are TRBV7-2 and TRBJ1-5, with D uncertain. Trimming left V 2 bases short and J 3 bases short, with 5 bases between. This CDR3 has 13 residues. Germline V gene lookup returns CDR1 SGHTA and CDR2 FQGNSA. The CDR3 spells CASSLIFNQPQHF. The CDR3 DNA reads TGTGCCAGCAGCTTAATTTTCAATCAGCCCCAGCATTTT.

This clonotype was recorded at least ten times. The CDR3 here is CASSLTRGTGELFF. CDR3 bases: TGTGCCAGCAGTTTAACTAGAGGTACCGGGGAGCTGTTTTTT. The J gene is TRBJ2-2, the V gene TRBV28, with a possible D match to TRBD2 (5 bases). The V end lost 2 bases, the J end lost 5 bases, and 9 bases lay between the germline ends. The CDR3 runs to 14 residues. Germline assignment: CDR1 MDHEN and CDR2 SYDVKM.

This clonotype showed up many times. The V and J genes are TRBV28 and TRBJ2-7; TRBD1 matches 7 bases. This CDR3 region has 13 residues. J gave up 2 bases and V 6 bases, and 4 bases lay outside the gene matches. The germline gives CDR1 MDHEN, CDR2 SYDVKM. The CDR3 reads CASRGDRTYEQYF. The CDR3 DNA follows: TGTGCCAGCAGAGGGGACAGAACCTACGAGCAGTACTTC.

This clonotype was seen at least ten times. The chain joins TRBV20-1 to TRBJ1-6; no firm D call. The CDR3 sequence is 18 residues long. V lost 1 base to trimming and J lost 0 bases, with 16 bases between them. CDR1 and CDR2 (germline): DFQATT, SNEGSKA (reference sequence). The CDR3 sequence: CSARVEAAASSYNSPLHF. CDR3 DNA: TGCAGTGCTAGAGTGGAGGCGGCAGCTAGCTCCTATAATTCACCCCTCCACTTT.

This clonotype was recorded many times. V gene TRBV5-1 combines with J gene TRBJ2-1, with 11 bases that match TRBD1. V gave up 3 bases and J gave up 4 bases; unmatched junction bases: 3. CDR1 is SGHRS and CDR2 is YFSETQ in the germline V gene. The CDR3 runs to 15 residues. In DNA form, the CDR3 reads TGCGCCAGCAGCTCTGGACAGGGGGCGTACAATGAGCAGTTCTTC. Its protein is CASSSGQGAYNEQFF.

This clonotype was detected many times. The chain combines TRBV5-1 with TRBJ2-7, with 7 bases that match TRBD1. V was clipped by 4 bases and J by 2 bases; unmatched bases: 9. CDR1 SGHRS and CDR2 YFSETQ come from the germline V gene. The CDR3 runs 15 residues. CDR3 amino acids: CASSRDRAKPYEQYF. The DNA for the CDR3 is TGCGCCAGCAGCCGGGACAGAGCAAAACCCTACGAGCAGTACTTC.

The chain has TRBV2 and TRBJ1-5; D is uncertain. The length of the CDR3 is 15 residues. Trimming removed 5 bases at V and 0 bases at J, with 11 bases between. From germline, CDR1 is SNHLY and CDR2 FYNNEI. CDR3 nucleotides: TGTGCCAGCAGTCGGGGTGGGGTTAGCAATCAGCCCCAGCATTTT. Its protein is CASSRGGVSNQPQHF.

This clonotype was picked up many times. The J gene is TRBJ2-7, the V gene TRBV20-1, with D perhaps matching TRBD1 or TRBD2 (5 bases each). Germline assignment: CDR1 DFQATT and CDR2 SNEGSKA (reference sequence). The CDR3 has 13 residues. Trimming removed 7 bases from V and 3 bases from J, with 16 bases in between. The CDR3 is CSVGLQGDYEQYF. DNA for the CDR3: TGCAGTGTTGGTCTCCAGGGAGACTACGAGCAGTACTTC.

This clonotype was detected ten times or more. V gene TRBV6-5 combines with J gene TRBJ1-2, with TRBD1 matching over 10 bases. Germline loops: CDR1 MNHEY, CDR2 SVGAGI. CDR3 length: 15 residues. The junction had 7 bases not matched to a gene; V was cut back by 1 base and J by 8 bases. This CDR3 is CASSYWKDRGKGYTF. The DNA of the CDR3 is TGTGCCAGCAGTTACTGGAAGGACAGGGGGAAGGGCTACACCTTC.

The table lists this clonotype with many counts. The chain recombines TRBV7-2 with TRBJ2-5; 9 nucleotides match TRBD2. CDR3 size: 17 residues. CDR1 is SGHTA, CDR2 FQGNSA, per germline. After removal of 4 bases from V and 3 bases from J, the junction contained 12 bases not matched to a gene. CDR3 nucleotide sequence: TGTGCCAGCAGCTCCGAGGGGGGGCTAGCGGGGAAAGAGACCCAGTACTTC. Protein: CASSSEGGLAGKETQYF.

The chain recombines TRBV18 with TRBJ1-1, with D maybe TRBD1 (5 bases). Germline CDR1 reads KGHSH; CDR2 reads LQKENI. The CDR3 consists of 14 residues. Trimming removed 5 bases from V and 3 bases from J, with 13 bases in between. CDR3 sequence (DNA): TGTGCCAGCTCATTTGGACATGGGGACACTGAAGCTTTCTTT. Its protein product is CASSFGHGDTEAFF.

This clonotype was counted at least ten times. The CDR3 protein is CASSLTPTGGEQYF. The CDR3, as DNA: TGTGCCAGCAGCCTGACTCCGACAGGGGGCGAGCAGTACTTC. The chain joins TRBV3-1 to TRBJ2-7, with 9 bases fitting TRBD1. CDR1 is LGHDT, CDR2 YNNKEL, per germline (reference sequence). With V trimmed by 4 bases and J by 6 bases, 7 bases remained unmatched. The CDR3 is 14 amino acids.

This clonotype was observed a few times. This sequence joins TRBV20-1 and TRBJ1-4; the D is unclear. CDR1 and CDR2 (germline): DFQATT, SNEGSKA (reference sequence). The ends were cut back, 0 bases at V and 8 bases at J, with 16 bases in the middle. The CDR3 runs 15 residues. CDR3 protein: CSARDRRVEIEKLFF. DNA for the CDR3: TGCAGTGCTAGAGATAGGCGGGTAGAAATAGAAAAACTGTTTTTT.

This clonotype was counted many times. The rearrangement uses TRBV20-1 and TRBJ2-1; the D gene could be TRBD1 or TRBD2 (5 bases each). Trimming cost V 5 bases and J 0 bases, with 14 bases left between them. The CDR3 contains 15 residues. Germline CDR1 and CDR2: DFQATT and SNEGSKA (reference sequence). Here the CDR3 DNA reads TGCAGTGCTTTCACCGGGACCAACTCCTACAATGAGCAGTTCTTC. It specifies CSAFTGTNSYNEQFF.

The sample holds many counts of this clonotype. This chain connects TRBV5-1 to TRBJ1-2, with no clear D. The CDR3 loop spans 17 amino acids. The germline V gene encodes CDR1 SGHRS and CDR2 YFSETQ. V shed 0 bases and J shed 7 bases, with 22 bases lying between them. CDR3 bases: TGCGCCAGCAGCTTGGACGGGATCCACAGCTCCAAGGGTGGCTACACCTTC. Protein product: CASSLDGIHSSKGGYTF.

This clonotype has a count of ten or more. V usage is TRBV11-2 and J usage is TRBJ2-7, with D uncertain. The V gene lost 5 bases and the J gene lost 6 bases, with 8 bases spanning the gap. The CDR3 runs to 11 residues. Germline lookup yields CDR1 SGHAT and CDR2 FQNNGV. CDR3 DNA: TGTGCCAGCAGCCCGCTTGCCGAGCAGTACTTC. Amino acids: CASSPLAEQYF.

There are many counts of this clonotype. This chain links TRBV3-1 with TRBJ2-7; possibly TRBD1 for D (6 bases). The germline V gene encodes CDR1 LGHDT and CDR2 YNNKEL (reference sequence). The ends were cut back, 10 bases at V and 3 bases at J, with 22 bases in the middle. CDR3 length: 15 amino acids. The chain's CDR3 is CATSMGAIGVYEQYF. CDR3 coding DNA: TGTGCCACTTCGATGGGGGCGATAGGAGTCTACGAGCAGTACTTC.

This rearrangement joins TRBV7-8 to TRBJ1-2, with D hard to call. The CDR3 contains 14 residues. Germline loops: CDR1 SGHVS, CDR2 FQNEAQ. Trimming shortened V by 4 bases and J by 5 bases, and 14 bases separated the two germline ends. CDR3 amino acids: CASSSDLVQYGYTF. The DNA of the CDR3 is TGTGCCAGCAGCTCGGACCTGGTCCAGTATGGCTACACCTTC.

This clonotype was found many times. Here the CDR3 reads CASSAYSGTGSTDTQYF. The CDR3 DNA follows: TGTGCCAGCAGTGCCTATTCCGGGACAGGGTCGACAGATACGCAGTATTTT. The rearrangement links TRBV25-1 to TRBJ2-3, with 9 bases aligning to TRBD1. This CDR3 contains 17 residues. Germline V CDR1 and CDR2: MGHDK, SYGVNS. The junction had 11 bases not matched to a gene; V was cut back by 4 bases and J by 3 bases.

This clonotype appeared a few times. The gene calls are TRBV6-6 and TRBJ2-6; tentatively, D is TRBD1 (6 bases). Trimming shortened V by 6 bases and J by 13 bases, and 19 bases separated the two germline ends. The CDR3 is made up of 14 amino acids. In germline, CDR1 is MNHNY, CDR2 SVGAGI (reference sequence). CDR3 DNA sequence: TGTGCCAGCAGCCGACAACAGGGCTTTGGTGTCCTGACTTTC. Its protein is CASSRQQGFGVLTF.